This entry lists 21 T cell receptor beta chains sequenced from one sample in a study of identifying expanded T cells in peripheral blood. Sequenced by immunoSEQ multiplex PCR; TCRdb stores in-frame clones only, minus some. The sample consists of around 68,000 clones, 87% of them appearing once. The specimen sequenced was blood. The source is a person aged 18 to 70 in good health.

The chain recombines TRBV7-7 with TRBJ2-5; maybe TRBD1 (5 bases). Germline lookup yields CDR1 SSHAT and CDR2 FNYEAQ (reference sequence). The CDR3 runs to 14 residues. The V and J ends lost 3 bases and 6 bases respectively, with 14 bases between them. DNA of the CDR3: TGTGCCAGCAGCTTTGGAGACAGTTCACAGACCCAGTACTTC. Translated: CASSFGDSSQTQYF.

This clone was observed a single time. The chain combines TRBV9 with TRBJ1-1; D gene uncertain. The CDR3 loop spans 15 amino acids. V gave up 4 bases and J gave up 4 bases, with 17 bases separating them. Germline assignment: CDR1 SGDLS and CDR2 YYNGEE. This chain's CDR3 is CASSTNERPGTEAFF. The CDR3 DNA follows: TGTGCCAGCAGCACAAACGAGAGGCCGGGCACTGAAGCTTTCTTT.

The chain recombines TRBV6-1 with TRBJ1-2; possibly TRBD1 for D (6 bases). The V and J ends lost 5 bases and 4 bases respectively, with 17 bases between them. The length of the CDR3 is 15 residues. CDR1 is MNHNS and CDR2 is SASEGT in the germline V gene. The CDR3 loop reads CASSPHAGQSYGYTF. The CDR3, as DNA: TGTGCCAGCAGTCCGCACGCCGGACAGTCCTATGGCTACACCTTC.

J is TRBJ2-7 and V is TRBV28; TRBD2 might be the D (5 bases). Germline loops: CDR1 MDHEN, CDR2 SYDVKM. Trimming took 2 bases from V and 7 from J, leaving 21 bases between them. This CDR3 contains 16 residues. CDR3 in amino acids: CASSLDPQRWAGEQYF. DNA for the CDR3: TGTGCCAGCAGTTTAGATCCCCAACGGTGGGCGGGTGAGCAGTACTTC.

The chain joins TRBV6-4 to TRBJ2-7, with 8 bases that match TRBD2. The length of the CDR3 is 14 residues. Germline V gene sequence: CDR1 MRHNA, CDR2 SNTAGT. V shed 5 bases and J 2 bases; nucleotides not matched to a gene: 5. In DNA form, the CDR3 reads TGTGCCAGCAGTCCATCTAGCGGGCCCTACGAGCAGTACTTC. It codes for CASSPSSGPYEQYF.

V and J are TRBV7-9 and TRBJ2-7, with TRBD2 matching 7 bases. Germline V lookup: CDR1 SEHNR, CDR2 FQNEAQ (reference sequence). The CDR3 runs 14 residues. The trim removed 5 bases at V and 2 bases at J, leaving 6 bases unmatched. The CDR3: CASSPSGRAYEQYF. CDR3 DNA: TGTGCCAGCAGCCCTAGCGGCCGAGCCTACGAGCAGTACTTC.

This chain joins TRBV6-5 and TRBJ1-6, with TRBD1 matching 7 bases. Germline V lookup: CDR1 MNHEY, CDR2 SVGAGI. This CDR3 is built from 14 residues. Germline trimming cut 2 bases from V and 10 bases from J; bases unmatched to any gene: 5. The CDR3 sequence is CASSYLTGVSPLHF. DNA of the CDR3: TGTGCCAGCAGTTACCTTACAGGGGTATCACCCCTCCACTTT.

The chain couples TRBV10-3 to TRBJ2-1; 12 bases are a match to TRBD2. V was pared by 5 bases and J by 4 bases, with 6 bases of the junction left unmatched. Germline V gives CDR1 ENHRY, CDR2 SYGVKD. The CDR3 runs to 16 residues. The CDR3 spells CAISSLAGGLYNEQFF. The CDR3 coding sequence is TGTGCCATCAGTTCACTAGCGGGGGGACTATACAATGAGCAGTTCTTC.

J is TRBJ1-6 and V is TRBV5-6, with 7 bases aligning to TRBD1. The CDR3 is 16 residues long. Trimming took 4 bases from V and 7 from J; bases not matched to a gene: 11. Germline CDR1 is SGHDT and CDR2 is YYEEEE. CDR3 bases: TGTGCCAGCAGCCCGTATATTACAGGGGACAATTCACCCCTCCACTTT. It specifies CASSPYITGDNSPLHF.

V usage is TRBV4-1 and J usage is TRBJ1-4; no definite D call. This CDR3 has 14 residues. From germline, CDR1 is MGHRA and CDR2 YSYEKL. With 6 bases removed from V and 3 bases from J, the gap between germline ends came to 11 bases. CDR3 in DNA: TGCGCCAGCAGACCTAGGGCAGCTAATGAAAAACTGTTTTTT. Its protein product is CASRPRAANEKLFF.

The rearrangement links TRBV4-2 to TRBJ2-5; a possible D gene is TRBD1 (5 bases). This CDR3 region has 15 residues. The germline CDR1 and CDR2 sequences are LGHNA and YNFKEQ. The V and J ends lost 0 bases and 2 bases respectively, with 10 bases between them. The CDR3 nucleotides are TGTGCCAGCAGCCAAGATGGGGCAGTACAAGAGACCCAGTACTTC. This codes for CASSQDGAVQETQYF.

This clone has only one observation. The chain combines TRBV4-1 with TRBJ2-1; TRBD2 matches 12 bases. CDR1 and CDR2 from the germline V gene are MGHRA and YSYEKL. Trimming cost V 6 bases and J 1 base; bases outside gene matches: 19. The CDR3 covers 21 residues. This CDR3 reads CASSLVRGASGGAGSYNEQFF. CDR3 nucleotide sequence: TGCGCCAGCAGTCTCGTACGGGGTGCTAGCGGGGGGGCAGGGTCCTACAATGAGCAGTTCTTC.

The rearrangement links TRBV7-9 to TRBJ1-1, with TRBD1 identical over 7 bases. In germline, CDR1 is SEHNR, CDR2 FQNEAQ (reference sequence). The CDR3 loop spans 17 amino acids. Trimming took 7 bases from V and 1 from J; bases not matched to a gene: 15. The CDR3 sequence: CASTPSRGRSPNTEAFF. The CDR3 DNA reads as TGTGCCAGCACCCCATCGAGGGGGCGAAGCCCGAACACTGAAGCTTTCTTT.

CDR3 residues: CASSLDRVNIQYF. As DNA, the CDR3 is TGTGCCAGCAGTTTAGACAGGGTGAACATTCAGTACTTC. The rearrangement joins TRBV27 to TRBJ2-4; 7 bases match TRBD1. The germline V gene encodes CDR1 MNHEY and CDR2 SMNVEV (reference sequence). CDR3 length: 13 amino acids. V was clipped by 2 bases and J by 7 bases; unmatched bases: 2.

The J gene is TRBJ2-5, the V gene TRBV29-1; 7 bases are shared with TRBD2. The DNA matches TRBJ2-7 better at its end, which makes the J call doubtful. Germline V lookup: CDR1 SQVTM, CDR2 ANQGSEA. The CDR3 is made up of 14 amino acids. The CDR3: CSVPLGGRANEQYF. CDR3 nucleotide sequence: TGCAGCGTTCCACTCGGGGGGAGGGCAAACGAGCAGTACTTC.

This chain links TRBV19 with TRBJ2-2; 16 bases align to TRBD2. Trimming took 9 bases from V and 4 from J; bases not matched to a gene: 11. Germline V lookup: CDR1 LNHDA, CDR2 SQIVND (reference sequence). The CDR3 is 18 amino acids. The CDR3 here is CASTTGGTSGRGTGELFF. CDR3 DNA sequence: TGTGCCAGCACTACTGGCGGGACTAGCGGGAGGGGCACCGGGGAGCTGTTTTTT.

The CDR3 DNA reads as TGCGCCAGCAGCGTAGCCCCACGGGACAGGGGACGGGAGCAGTACTTC. Translated, it gives CASSVAPRDRGREQYF. The gene calls are TRBV5-1 and TRBJ2-7; 10 bases line up with TRBD1. CDR3 length equals 16 residues. Germline lookup yields CDR1 SGHRS and CDR2 YFSETQ. Unmatched junction bases numbered 14, after V lost 4 bases and J lost 7 bases.

This clone is labeled medium-sized. V gene TRBV19 combines with J gene TRBJ1-5; 8 nucleotides line up with TRBD1. The V gene end was trimmed by 5 bases and the J gene end by 2 bases; junction bases not matched to a gene: 8. This CDR3 is built from 16 residues. Germline V gene data show CDR1 as LNHDA and CDR2 as SQIVND (reference sequence). CDR3 sequence: CASSAQGASGNQPQHF. In DNA, the CDR3 is TGTGCCAGTAGTGCCCAGGGGGCCTCGGGCAATCAGCCCCAGCATTTT.

This chain uses TRBV18 with TRBJ1-1, with D possibly TRBD1 on 6 matching bases. The CDR3 is 12 amino acids. Germline assignment: CDR1 KGHSH and CDR2 LQKENI. The V end was cut by 8 bases, the J end by 5 bases, with 12 bases between. This CDR3 is CASRLQGTEAFF. In DNA form, the CDR3 reads TGTGCCAGCCGATTACAGGGAACTGAAGCTTTCTTT. The variable domain in full, with the rest retrieved from reference TRBV18 and TRBJ1-1, is NAGVMQNPRHLVRRRGQEARLRCSPMKGHSHVYWYRQLPEEGLKFMVYLQKENIIDESGMPKERFSAEFPKEGPSILRIQQVVRGDSAAYFCASRLQGTEAFFGQGTRLTVV.

The chain couples TRBV4-1 to TRBJ2-7; a possible D gene is TRBD2 (6 bases). V lost 4 bases and J 6 bases, leaving 13 bases between the germline ends. From germline, CDR1 is MGHRA and CDR2 YSYEKL. The CDR3 has 13 amino acids. The CDR3 loop reads CASSPRRGSEQYF. The DNA of the CDR3 is TGCGCCAGCAGCCCGAGGAGGGGTTCCGAGCAGTACTTC.

This clone was picked up one time. CDR3 DNA sequence: TGTGCCAGCAGTCAAGGGGGTGTGGGAGATACGCAGTATTTT. It specifies CASSQGGVGDTQYF. This chain links TRBV6-6 with TRBJ2-3; a weak D match, TRBD1 (6 bases). Trimming took off 5 bases at V and 5 bases at J, with 14 bases between the two ends. From germline, CDR1 is MNHNY and CDR2 SVGAGI (reference sequence). The CDR3 runs to 14 residues.